These T cell receptor beta chains were read from a single sample in a study of cytomegalovirus exposure and HLA in healthy donors. Sequencing was performed with immunoSEQ multiplex PCR; in TCRdb, only in-frame clones are kept and a portion is missing. The data hold roughly 100,000 clones, with about 13% observed a single time. The sequenced material came from PBMCs. The receptor set was obtained from a man aged 35-49 years in good health and CMV-seropositive. Each CDR3 is given with its conserved first and last residue. A D gene is named only where the DNA matches it firmly. The size field is filled for only some rows; it gives once, few, many or a size class.

>TRBV5-1|NA|TRBJ1-3|few
TGCGCCAGCAGCCGGATGGCAGGGGTTGGAAACACCATATATTTT
CASSRMAGVGNTIYF
>TRBV10-1|TRBD2|TRBJ2-5|NA
TGCGCCAGCAGTCAAGGGACTAGCGAGGAAGAGACCCAGTACTTC
CASSQGTSEEETQYF
>TRBV25-1|TRBD1|TRBJ1-5|few
TGTGCCAGCAGCGAGGGACAGGGTATTAGCAATCAGCCCCAGCATTTT
CASSEGQGISNQPQHF
>TRBV2|TRBD2|TRBJ2-7|NA
TGTGCCAGCAGTGGGACTAGCGGGAGGGCTGGCGAGCAGTACTTC
CASSGTSGRAGEQYF
>TRBV29-1|TRBD1|TRBJ2-7|NA
TGCAGCGTCCAAAGGACAGGGGCCTACGAGCAGTACTTC
CSVQRTGAYEQYF
>TRBV30|NA|TRBJ2-1|few
TGTGCCTGGAGCCCAAGGGGGAGCTCCTACAATGAGCAGTTCTTC
CAWSPRGSSYNEQFF
>TRBV5-1|NA|TRBJ2-2|few
TGCGCCAGCAGCCGAGGGGGCGGGGAGCTGTTTTTT
CASSRGGGELFF
>TRBV19|NA|TRBJ2-3|few
TGTGCCAGTAGCATCCTCACAGGTACCCGCACAGATACGCAGTATTTT
CASSILTGTRTDTQYF
>TRBV7-2|NA|TRBJ2-7|NA
TGTGCCAGCAGCTACAAAGAAAGTTATTACGAGCAGTACTTC
CASSYKESYYEQYF
>TRBV18|NA|TRBJ1-1|few
TGTGCCAGCTCACCAGGTCGATATACAGGGAACACTGAAGCTTTCTTT
CASSPGRYTGNTEAFF
>TRBV7-9|NA|TRBJ1-5|few
TGTGCCAGCAGCCCTAGCCCCAATCAGCCCCAGCATTTT
CASSPSPNQPQHF
>TRBV9|TRBD1|TRBJ2-3|few
TGTGCCAGCAGCTCAGGGACAGCCCTTAGCACAGATACGCAGTATTTT
CASSSGTALSTDTQYF
>TRBV6-6|TRBD1|TRBJ1-2|few
TGTGCCAGCAGTAAGACAGGGTTGGAGAACTATGGCTACACCTTC
CASSKTGLENYGYTF
>TRBV5-4|TRBD2|TRBJ2-5|few
TGTGCCAGCAGCACCCTAGCGGGAGTTGAGGAGACCCAGTACTTC
CASSTLAGVEETQYF
>TRBV9|TRBD2|TRBJ2-3|few
TGTGCCAGCAGCGTAGGATCGGGGGAGGGATACACAGATACGCAGTATTTT
CASSVGSGEGYTDTQYF
>TRBV7-9|NA|TRBJ1-4|few
TGTGCCAGCAGCCGCCAGCAGGGAAAACTGTTTTTT
CASSRQQGKLFF
>TRBV7-2|TRBD1|TRBJ2-7|NA
TGTGCCAGCAGCATGGGACAGTTGACCTACGAGCAGTACTTC
CASSMGQLTYEQYF
>TRBV10-1|TRBD2|TRBJ2-7|NA
TGCGCCAGCAGTGAGAACGAGCGGGAGGGCTACTCCTCCTACGAGCAGTACTTC
CASSENEREGYSSYEQYF
>TRBV27|NA|TRBJ2-7|NA
TGTGCCAGCCAACGTACTGGTTTCACCTACGAGCAGTACTTC
CASQRTGFTYEQYF
>TRBV27|NA|TRBJ2-5|few
TGTGCCAGCAGTTTAATGGGGGCAGAGACCCAGTACTTC
CASSLMGAETQYF
>TRBV18|NA|TRBJ1-1|NA
TGTGCCAGCTCACCACCATATGCCAGGGGAAACACTGAAGCTTTCTTT
CASSPPYARGNTEAFF
>TRBV7-2|NA|TRBJ1-2|NA
TGTGCCAGCAGCTTAGGCAGGGAGGTGGGCGGCTACACCTTC
CASSLGREVGGYTF
>TRBV19|NA|TRBJ1-5|NA
TGTGCCACCAAGACAACAAGCAATCAGCCCCAGCATTTT
CATKTTSNQPQHF
>TRBV5-1|NA|TRBJ2-3|few
TGCGCCAGCAGCTTGAGTTTCAGCGGGAGCACAGATACGCAGTATTTT
CASSLSFSGSTDTQYF
>TRBV27|TRBD1|TRBJ2-7|few
TGTGCCAGCAGCCCGGGACAGGGGCCCCTCGAGCAGTACTTC
CASSPGQGPLEQYF
>TRBV7-9|NA|TRBJ2-6|NA
TGTGCCAGCAGCTTAGTGACAGGCCGAGCCCACTGGGCCAACGTCCTGACTTTC
CASSLVTGRAHWANVLTF
>TRBV30|TRBD1|TRBJ1-3|NA
TGTGCCTGGAGTATCGGGACAGTGGCTGGAAACACCATATATTTT
CAWSIGTVAGNTIYF
>TRBV28|NA|TRBJ1-1|few
TGTGCCAGCAGTTCATTTTCAGGGTGGGCTGAAGCTTTCTTT
CASSSFSGWAEAFF
>TRBV4-3|TRBD2|TRBJ2-7|NA
TGCGCCAGCAGCCAAGATGCGAGCGGGAGTTACGAGCAGTACTTC
CASSQDASGSYEQYF
>TRBV7-2|TRBD2|TRBJ2-7|NA
TGTGCCAGCAGCCATTGGGCAAAGCGGGATCGCAACTACGAGCAGTACTTC
CASSHWAKRDRNYEQYF
>TRBV5-1|TRBD2|TRBJ2-5|few
TGCGCCAGCAGCTTCATGCGGGAGCGCTGGGAGACCCAGTACTTC
CASSFMRERWETQYF
>TRBV4-1|TRBD2|TRBJ2-1|few
TGCGCCAGCAGCTACAATAGCGGGAGCTCCTACAATGAGCAGTTCTTC
CASSYNSGSSYNEQFF
>TRBV9|TRBD1|TRBJ1-2|NA
TGTGCCAGCAGCGGATTGGACAGGGGGAGAGGCTACACCTTC
CASSGLDRGRGYTF
>TRBV19|NA|TRBJ2-2|few
TGTGCCAGTAAGGACAGGGACTATCCTATTGCCGGGGAGCTGTTTTTT
CASKDRDYPIAGELFF
>TRBV7-9|TRBD1|TRBJ2-1|few
TGTGCCAGCAGCTCTTTTGACAGGGAAGGACAGTTCTTC
CASSSFDREGQFF
>TRBV5-1|NA|TRBJ2-3|NA
TGCGCCAGCAGCTTAAGCGGAAGCACAGATACGCAGTATTTT
CASSLSGSTDTQYF
>TRBV7-9|TRBD1|TRBJ2-7|few
TGTGCCAGCAGCCCACGGGACAGGTACGAGCAGTACTTC
CASSPRDRYEQYF
>TRBV27|TRBD2|TRBJ2-6|NA
TGTGCCAGCCGGCGGGGGGTTAGGGCTGGGGCCAACGTCCTGACTTTC
CASRRGVRAGANVLTF
>TRBV27|NA|TRBJ2-2|NA
TGTGCCAGCAGTTTATTAGCCGGGGAGCTGTTTTTT
CASSLLAGELFF
>TRBV7-9|TRBD1|TRBJ1-5|few
TGTGCCAGCAGCCCGACGGGACAGCTCGATCAGCCCCAGAATTTT
CASSPTGQLDQPQNF
>TRBV2|TRBD2|TRBJ2-5|few
TGTGCCAGCAGTGAACGGGAGGAACCCCCATACTTC
CASSEREEPPYF
>TRBV7-9|NA|TRBJ2-2|NA
TGTGCCAGCAGCGCACGCGAACGCACCGGGGAGCTGTTTTTT
CASSARERTGELFF
>TRBV28|NA|TRBJ2-7|NA
TGTGCCAGCAGTTTAGCGGAGTGGAAAGGCGAGCAGTACTTC
CASSLAEWKGEQYF
>TRBV7-9|TRBD2|TRBJ2-1|NA
TGTGCCAGCGGAAGGGGACTAGCCTATGAGCAGTTCTTC
CASGRGLAYEQFF
>TRBV7-2|NA|TRBJ1-1|NA
TGTGCCAGCAGCTTTTCAACAGACCTGAACACTGAAGCTTTCTTT
CASSFSTDLNTEAFF
>TRBV5-1|TRBD2|TRBJ2-7|few
TGCGCCAGCAGCTTGGACACTAGCGGGAGGGCCCTGTACTTC
CASSLDTSGRALYF
>TRBV7-6|NA|TRBJ2-1|NA
TGTGCCAGCAGCCGCACCCCGGCTAGGAGGGGTGAGCAGTTCTTC
CASSRTPARRGEQFF
>TRBV9|TRBD2|TRBJ2-1|few
TGTGCCAGCAGCGTAGGGATGGCGGGAGGAGCCTACAATGAGCAGTTCTTC
CASSVGMAGGAYNEQFF
>TRBV6-5|NA|TRBJ2-5|NA
TGTGCCAGCAGTCACCTCGGGTCTCAAGAGACCCAGTACTTC
CASSHLGSQETQYF
>TRBV6-5|TRBD1|TRBJ2-2|NA
TGTGCCAGCAGGGGGGACAGGGGTTGGGAGCTGTTTTTT
CASRGDRGWELFF
>TRBV27|NA|TRBJ2-7|few
TGTGCCAGCAGTTTGATTCAGGGTCCCTACGAGCAGTACTTC
CASSLIQGPYEQYF
>TRBV4-3|NA|TRBJ2-7|few
TGCGCCAGCAGCCAAGAGGGGGCCGGAAAACCCGCCTACGAGCAGTACTTC
CASSQEGAGKPAYEQYF
>TRBV29-1|NA|TRBJ1-1|NA
TGCAGCGCTCCCCGGGGAGGCCTGAACACTGAAGCTTTCTTT
CSAPRGGLNTEAFF
>TRBV27|NA|TRBJ2-6|NA
TGTGCCAGCAGTCGCGGGGACAGCACCCAAGGGGCCAACGTCCTGACTTTC
CASSRGDSTQGANVLTF